This T cell receptor (beta chain) was sequenced for a study of blood T cell repertoires in COVID-19. About the study: Material from acute and convalescent COVID-19 was sourced from the United States, Italy and Spain. T cells, B-cell-depleted T cells, or PBMCs supplied cDNA or gDNA.

Under the authors' procedure: Nucleated cell counts were estimated from reference gene primer amplification. Clones were sequenced by immunoSEQ multiplex PCR, and TCRdb holds only the in-frame ones, with some missing. V, J and clone size are those of that table, while D and trimming were read from the DNA. The sample consists of roughly 90,000 clones, 75% to 90% of them appearing once. The germline CDR1 and CDR2 sequences are KGHDR and SFDVKD. This CDR3 contains 13 residues. Trimming removed 1 base at V and 11 bases at J, with 8 bases between. This sequence joins TRBV24-1 and TRBJ2-6; D uncertain. The sequence was collected from a woman over 75 with active COVID-19. Material for sequencing was peripheral blood. CDR3 bases: TGTGCCACCAGTGATTTCACCCCGGACGTCCTGACTTTC. It specifies CATSDFTPDVLTF.